These 4 T cell receptor beta chains were all obtained from the same sample, sequenced in a study of blood T cell repertoires in COVID-19. Sequencing was performed with immunoSEQ multiplex PCR; in TCRdb, only in-frame clones are kept and a portion is missing. The profile shows around 150,000 clones, under 95% of them singletons. Material for sequencing was peripheral blood. The receptors were sampled from a man aged 55 to 69 with active or convalescent COVID-19.

The CDR3 is CASIRTDSYEQYF. CDR3 DNA: TGTGCCAGTATTAGGACAGACTCCTACGAGCAGTACTTC. The chain joins TRBV19 to TRBJ2-7; tentatively, D is TRBD1 (6 bases). The ends were cut back, 7 bases at V and 0 bases at J, with 10 bases in the middle. The CDR3 is made up of 13 amino acids. Germline V gene lookup returns CDR1 LNHDA and CDR2 SQIVND (reference sequence). Variable domain in full (rest from reference TRBV19 and TRBJ2-7): DGGITQSPKYLFRKEGQNVTLSCEQNLNHDAMYWYRQDPGQGLRLIYYSQIVNDFQKGDIAEGYSVSREKKESFPLTVTSAQKNPTAFYLCASIRTDSYEQYFGPGTRLTVT.

This clone turned up a few times. The rearrangement uses TRBV7-9 and TRBJ1-2; D is undetermined. This CDR3 spans 15 amino acids. Trimming took 1 base from V and 2 from J, leaving 11 bases between them. The germline CDR1 and CDR2 sequences are SEHNR and FQNEAQ (reference sequence). CDR3 nucleotides: TGTGCCAGCAGCTTAGTTGTAGTACAGAACTATGGCTACACCTTC. Translating it yields CASSLVVVQNYGYTF. The entire variable domain, with the rest obtained from reference TRBV7-9 and TRBJ1-2, is as follows: DTGVSQNPRHKITKRGQNVTFRCDPISEHNRLYWYRQTLGQGPEFLTYFQNEAQLEKSRLLSDRFSAERPKGSFSTLEIQRTEQGDSAMYLCASSLVVVQNYGYTFGSGTRLTVV.

This chain uses TRBV12-3 or TRBV12-4 with TRBJ1-2, with D unclear. The CDR3 is made up of 12 amino acids. V was shortened by 6 bases and J by 3 bases, with 8 bases between the two germline ends. The CDR3 coding sequence is TGTGCCAGCAGCAGCACAGACTATGGCTACACCTTC. It yields the protein CASSSTDYGYTF.

This sequence joins TRBV5-1 and TRBJ2-7, with 8 bases identical to TRBD1. The CDR3 is made up of 16 amino acids. With 1 base clipped from V and 1 base from J, the junction kept 7 bases outside the gene matches. The V gene's germline CDR1 is SGHRS and CDR2 YFSETQ. CDR3 loop: CASSLTPDRASYEQYF. CDR3 nucleotides: TGCGCCAGCAGCTTGACCCCGGACAGGGCATCCTACGAGCAGTACTTC.